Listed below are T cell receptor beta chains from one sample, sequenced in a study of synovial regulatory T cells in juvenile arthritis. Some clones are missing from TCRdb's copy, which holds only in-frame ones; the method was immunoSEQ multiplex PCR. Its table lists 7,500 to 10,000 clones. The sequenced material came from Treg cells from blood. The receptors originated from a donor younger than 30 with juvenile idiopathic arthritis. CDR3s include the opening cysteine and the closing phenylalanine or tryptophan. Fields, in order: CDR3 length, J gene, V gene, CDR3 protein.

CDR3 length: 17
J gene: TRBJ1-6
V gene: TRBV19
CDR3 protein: CASSLRTGSSYNSPLHF

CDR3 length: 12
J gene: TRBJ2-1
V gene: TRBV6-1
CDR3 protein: CASTGGYNEQFF

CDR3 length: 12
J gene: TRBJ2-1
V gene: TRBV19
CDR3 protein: CASSVQGNEQFF

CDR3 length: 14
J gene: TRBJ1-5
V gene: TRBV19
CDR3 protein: CASSTSGGNQPQHF

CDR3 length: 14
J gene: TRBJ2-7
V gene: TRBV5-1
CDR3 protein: CASSLAPPAEQQYF

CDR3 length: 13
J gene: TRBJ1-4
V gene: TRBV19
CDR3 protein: CASSMTGSGKLFF

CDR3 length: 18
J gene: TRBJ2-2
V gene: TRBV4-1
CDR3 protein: CASSQSSNAWGSPGELFF

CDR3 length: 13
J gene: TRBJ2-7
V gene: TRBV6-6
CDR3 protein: CASWDGLPYEQYF

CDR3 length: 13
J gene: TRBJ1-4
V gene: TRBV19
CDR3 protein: CASRPRDREKLFF

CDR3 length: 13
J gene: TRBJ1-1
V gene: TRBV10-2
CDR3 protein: CASSERWNTEAFF

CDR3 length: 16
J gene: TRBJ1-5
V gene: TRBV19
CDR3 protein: CASSTHQQGGNQPQHF

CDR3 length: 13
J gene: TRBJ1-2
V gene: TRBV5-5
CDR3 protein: CASSVRVRDGYTF

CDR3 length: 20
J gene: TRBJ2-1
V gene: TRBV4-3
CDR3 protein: CASSQDRGWLAQGSYNEQFF

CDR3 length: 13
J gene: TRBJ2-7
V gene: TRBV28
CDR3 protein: CASSPSWGYEQYF

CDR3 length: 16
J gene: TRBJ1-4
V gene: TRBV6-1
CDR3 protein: CASSVRGVAANEKLFF

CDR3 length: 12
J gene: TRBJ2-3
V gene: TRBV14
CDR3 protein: CASSQVFNTQYF

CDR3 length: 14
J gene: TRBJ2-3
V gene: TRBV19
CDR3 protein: CASSTPRLGITQYF

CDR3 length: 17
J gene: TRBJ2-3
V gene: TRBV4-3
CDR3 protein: CASSQAPTSGDTDTQYF

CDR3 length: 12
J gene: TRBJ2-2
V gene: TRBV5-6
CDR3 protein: CASDSNTGELFF

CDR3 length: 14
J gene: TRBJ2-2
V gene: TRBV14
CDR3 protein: CASRRGGHTGELFF

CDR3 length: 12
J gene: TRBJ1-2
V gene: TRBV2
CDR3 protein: CASSAGGSGYTF

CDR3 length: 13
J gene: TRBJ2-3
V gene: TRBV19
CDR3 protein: CASSIPPSDTQYF

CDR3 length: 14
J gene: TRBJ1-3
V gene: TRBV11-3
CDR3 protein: CASMGGLVGNTIYF

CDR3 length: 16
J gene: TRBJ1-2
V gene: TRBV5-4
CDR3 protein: CASSLPPPGINYGYTF

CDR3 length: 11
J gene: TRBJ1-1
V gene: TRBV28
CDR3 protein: CASQGATEAFF

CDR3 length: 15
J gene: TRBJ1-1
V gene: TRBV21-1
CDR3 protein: CASSDGQGKGTEAFF

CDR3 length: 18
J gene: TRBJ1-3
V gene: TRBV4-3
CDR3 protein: CASSQAASATHSGNTIYF

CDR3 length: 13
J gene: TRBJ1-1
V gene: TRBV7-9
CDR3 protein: CASSLGEITEAFF

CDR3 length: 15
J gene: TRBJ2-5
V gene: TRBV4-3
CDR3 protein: CASSWTGGRAETQYF

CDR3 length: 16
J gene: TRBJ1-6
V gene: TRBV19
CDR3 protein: CASRRLDRSYNSPLHF

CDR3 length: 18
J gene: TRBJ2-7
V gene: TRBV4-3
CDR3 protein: CASSQVRDTTLPTYEQYF

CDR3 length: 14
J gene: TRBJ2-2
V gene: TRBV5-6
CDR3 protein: CASSLVGYPGELFF